This paragraph covers one T cell receptor beta chain sequence. This sample is part of a study of blood T cell repertoires in COVID-19. Sequencing was performed with immunoSEQ multiplex PCR; in TCRdb, only in-frame clones are kept and a portion is missing. The data contain about 35,000 clones, around four fifths of them singletons. Trimming removed 11 bases from V and 12 bases from J, with 29 bases in between. The germline gives CDR1 SEHNR, CDR2 FQNEAQ (reference sequence). This CDR3 spans 15 amino acids. Sequenced sample: peripheral blood. This TCR was recovered from an older man with acute or convalescent COVID-19. The chain recombines TRBV7-9 with TRBJ2-1; D perhaps matches TRBD2 (6 bases). CDR3 region: CACCGDVGRAGPQFF. The CDR3 nucleotides read TGTGCCTGCTGTGGGGATGTGGGCAGGGCGGGACCGCAGTTCTTC.